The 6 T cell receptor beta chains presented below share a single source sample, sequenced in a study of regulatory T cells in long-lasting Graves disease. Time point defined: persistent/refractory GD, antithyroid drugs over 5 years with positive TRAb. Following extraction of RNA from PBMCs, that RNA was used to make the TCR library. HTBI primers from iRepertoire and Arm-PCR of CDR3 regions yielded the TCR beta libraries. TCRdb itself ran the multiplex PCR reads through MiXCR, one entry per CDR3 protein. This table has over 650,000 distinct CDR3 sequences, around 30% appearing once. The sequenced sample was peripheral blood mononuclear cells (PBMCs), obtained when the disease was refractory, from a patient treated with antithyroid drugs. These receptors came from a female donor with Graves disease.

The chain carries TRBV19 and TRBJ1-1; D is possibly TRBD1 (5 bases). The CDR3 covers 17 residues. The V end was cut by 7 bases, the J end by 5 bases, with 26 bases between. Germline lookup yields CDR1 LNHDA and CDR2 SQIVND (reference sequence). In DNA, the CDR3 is TGTGCCAGTAATTCATTTGGCAGGGCTGCGATGAGGACTGAAGCTTTCTTT. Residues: CASNSFGRAAMRTEAFF.

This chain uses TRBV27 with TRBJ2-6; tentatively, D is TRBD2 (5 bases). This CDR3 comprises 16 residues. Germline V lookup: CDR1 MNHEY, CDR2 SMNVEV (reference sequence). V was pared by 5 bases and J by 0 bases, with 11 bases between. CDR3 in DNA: TGTGCCAGCAGTGTTATCGGGGACTCTGGGGCCAACGTCCTGACTTTC. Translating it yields CASSVIGDSGANVLTF. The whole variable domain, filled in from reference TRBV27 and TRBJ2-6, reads EAQVTQNPRYLITVTGKKLTVTCSQNMNHEYMSWYRQDPGLGLRQIYYSMNVEVTDKGDVPEGYKVSRKEKRNFPLILESPSPNQTSLYFCASSVIGDSGANVLTFGAGSRLTVL.

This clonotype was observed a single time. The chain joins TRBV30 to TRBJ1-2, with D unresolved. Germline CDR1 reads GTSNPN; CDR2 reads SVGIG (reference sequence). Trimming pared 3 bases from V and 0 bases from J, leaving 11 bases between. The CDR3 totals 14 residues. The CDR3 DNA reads TGTGCCTGGAGCCCAGACCGAGCTAACTATGGCTACACCTTC. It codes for CAWSPDRANYGYTF.

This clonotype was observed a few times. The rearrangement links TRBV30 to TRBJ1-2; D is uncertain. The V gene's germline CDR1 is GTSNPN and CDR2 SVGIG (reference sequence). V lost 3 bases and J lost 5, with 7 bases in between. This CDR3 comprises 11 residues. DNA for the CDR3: TGTGCCTGGAGGAGTCAATATGGCTACACCTTC. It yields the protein CAWRSQYGYTF.

The CDR3 nucleotides are TGTGCCAGCCGCCGAACCGGGACTAGCGGGTACGAGCAGTACTTC. Protein product: CASRRTGTSGYEQYF. The rearrangement joins TRBV19 to TRBJ2-7, with 12 bases fitting TRBD2. Unmatched junction bases numbered 10, after V lost 9 bases and J lost 4 bases. The germline CDR1 and CDR2 sequences are LNHDA and SQIVND (reference sequence). The length of the CDR3 is 15 residues.

CDR3 loop: CAILRDSETQYF. The DNA for the CDR3 is TGTGCCATCCTCCGGGACTCGGAGACCCAGTACTTC. J is TRBJ2-5 and V is TRBV10-3; tentative D call: TRBD2 (6 bases). Between the trimmed V and J ends, which lost 8 bases and 5 bases, there was a span of 12 bases. Germline V gives CDR1 ENHRY, CDR2 SYGVKD. This CDR3 has 12 residues.